This T cell receptor beta chain was sequenced for a study of shared clonotypes between healthy human individuals. Study in general: Per donor, CD8 memory used one plate, CD8 naive used two, CD4 memory used three and CD4 naive used three.

Naive CD8 cells lacked CD45RO, underwent positive selection for CCR7 and left out terminally differentiated effector memory CD45RA+ cells. V was shortened by 1 base and J by 3 bases, with 16 bases between the two germline ends. CDR1 LGHNA and CDR2 YNFKEQ come from the germline V gene. The CDR3 loop spans 17 amino acids. For sorted subsets, approximately 180 ng DNA per replicate equaled around 28,000 T cell genomes. Authors' processing steps: ImmunoSEQ sequences covered only the junction and lacked quality scores; filtering therefore differed. Clones were read by immunoSEQ multiplex PCR, and TCRdb kept only the in-frame ones, dropping some. V and J calls and clone size come straight from that table; D and trimming were deduced from the DNA. The sample consists of roughly 2,000,000 clones, just under 95% of them appearing once. Study-wide findings and caveats: Lower generation probabilities were found for non-shared clonotypes than for those shared by all four donors.

This clone appeared a single time. Its antigen is still unknown. The receptor was isolated from a man aged 18 to 30 in good health. Some clones in this sample may be carry-over from other donors' samples. The chain is built from TRBV4-2 and TRBJ1-5; maybe TRBD1 (6 bases). The source material was naive CD8+ T cells from PBMCs. For the CDR3, the DNA is TGTGCCAGCAGCCAAGGGGGCGGGGGGCCCCCCAATCAGCCCCAGCATTTT. Protein: CASSQGGGGPPNQPQHF.